In this sample, the clone carrying this TCR beta chain turned up once. This entry is derived from a study of blood T cell repertoires in COVID-19. In germline, CDR1 is KGHSH, CDR2 LQKENI. Trimming left V 2 bases short and J 3 bases short, with 10 bases between. CDR3 size: 15 residues. Per the original methods: How many nucleated cells were present was estimated from reference gene primer amplification. Sequenced by immunoSEQ multiplex PCR; TCRdb stores in-frame clones only, minus some. That table supplies the V and J calls and clone size; D and trimming were determined from the DNA. The sample yields under 250,000 clones, approximately 83% seen once.

Sequencing was performed on peripheral blood. The clonotype comes from a human donor in a cohort sampled during active COVID-19. The chain is built from TRBV18 and TRBJ1-4, with a possible D match to TRBD1 (6 bases). The CDR3 is CASSPTGRPNEKLFF. CDR3 nucleotides: TGTGCCAGCTCACCAACAGGGCGCCCTAATGAAAAACTGTTTTTT.